The present entry profiles one TCR beta chain with its context. The data belong to a study of radiation and T cells in renal cell carcinoma. The data were produced by immunoSEQ multiplex PCR, yet TCRdb's version contains in-frame clones alone and is incomplete. The data contain just under 150,000 clones, less than 90% of them seen just once; the ten biggest clones take up about a sixth. Stated time point: blood 4 weeks post-SBRT, at nephrectomy. Noted treatment: 15 Gy SBRT to primary tumor, nephrectomy 4 weeks later. The sample in question was blood, obtained from a patient whose treatment included radiotherapy and nephrectomy. The source is a woman aged 45-65 years with renal cell carcinoma.

CDR3 region: CASSFAGELSYEQYF. CDR3 coding DNA: TGTGCCAGCAGTTTCGCAGGGGAGTTATCCTACGAGCAGTACTTC. The chain recombines TRBV28 with TRBJ2-7, with a tentative D call TRBD1 (6 bases). This CDR3 region has 15 residues. V gave up 3 bases and J gave up 1 base, with 13 bases separating them. Per germline, CDR1 MDHEN and CDR2 SYDVKM.